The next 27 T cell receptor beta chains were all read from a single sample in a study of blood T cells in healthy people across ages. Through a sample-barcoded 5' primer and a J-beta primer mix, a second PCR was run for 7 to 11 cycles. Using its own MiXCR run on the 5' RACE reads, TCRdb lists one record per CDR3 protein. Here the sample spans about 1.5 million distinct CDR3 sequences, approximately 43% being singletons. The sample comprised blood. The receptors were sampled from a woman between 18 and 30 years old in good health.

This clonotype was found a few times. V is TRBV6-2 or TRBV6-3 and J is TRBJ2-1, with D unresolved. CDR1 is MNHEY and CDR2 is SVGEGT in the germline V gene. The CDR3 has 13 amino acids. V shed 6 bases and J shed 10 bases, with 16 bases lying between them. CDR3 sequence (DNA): TGTGCCAGCAGCACAACCAATTTCGGGGAGCAGTTCTTC. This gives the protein CASSTTNFGEQFF.

The CDR3 DNA sequence: TGTGCCAGCAGTGATCTGGGATTAAACACTGAAGCTTTCTTT. It yields the protein CASSDLGLNTEAFF. The rearrangement links TRBV2 to TRBJ1-1; the D is unclear. Between the trimmed V and J ends, which lost 3 bases and 2 bases, there was a span of 10 bases. This CDR3 is built from 14 residues. Germline CDR1 and CDR2: SNHLY and FYNNEI.

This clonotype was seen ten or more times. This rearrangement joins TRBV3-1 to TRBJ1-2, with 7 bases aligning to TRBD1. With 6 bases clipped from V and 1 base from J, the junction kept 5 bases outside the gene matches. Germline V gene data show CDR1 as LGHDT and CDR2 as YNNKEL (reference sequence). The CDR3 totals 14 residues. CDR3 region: CASSLRDSNYGYTF. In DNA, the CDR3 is TGTGCCAGCAGTTTACGGGACAGTAACTATGGCTACACCTTC. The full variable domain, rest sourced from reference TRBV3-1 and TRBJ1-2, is DTAVSQTPKYLVTQMGNDKSIKCEQNLGHDTMYWYKQDSKKFLKIMFSYNNKELIINETVPNRFSPKSPDKAHLNLHINSLELGDSAVYFCASSLRDSNYGYTFGSGTRLTVV.

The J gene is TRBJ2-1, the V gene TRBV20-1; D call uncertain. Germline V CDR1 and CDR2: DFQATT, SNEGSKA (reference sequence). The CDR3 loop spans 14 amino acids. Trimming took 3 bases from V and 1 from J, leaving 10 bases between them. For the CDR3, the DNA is TGCAGTGCTAGTAAGCGCCTGTCCTACAATGAGCAGTTCTTC. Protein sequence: CSASKRLSYNEQFF.

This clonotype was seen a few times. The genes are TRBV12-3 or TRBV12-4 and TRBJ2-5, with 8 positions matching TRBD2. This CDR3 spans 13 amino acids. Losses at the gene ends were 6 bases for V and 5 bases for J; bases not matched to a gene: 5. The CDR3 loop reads CASRSGSSETQYF. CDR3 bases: TGTGCCAGCAGGAGCGGGAGTAGTGAGACCCAGTACTTC.

The CDR3 coding sequence is TGTGCCAGCAGCACACAGGGACCACCCCTCCACTTT. It yields the protein CASSTQGPPLHF. The V call is TRBV11-2, the J call TRBJ1-6; D may be TRBD1 (6 bases). CDR1 is SGHAT and CDR2 is FQNNGV in the germline V gene. V lost 5 bases and J 11 bases, leaving 10 bases between the germline ends. The CDR3 sequence is 12 residues long.

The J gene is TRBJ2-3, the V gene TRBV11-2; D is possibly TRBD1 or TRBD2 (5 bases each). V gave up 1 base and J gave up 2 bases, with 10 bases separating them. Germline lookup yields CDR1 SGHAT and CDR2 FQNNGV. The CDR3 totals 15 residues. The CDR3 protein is CASSLGGSNTDTQYF. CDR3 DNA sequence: TGTGCCAGCAGCTTAGGGGGGTCCAACACAGATACGCAGTATTTT.

The CDR3 here is CASSLVARNTGELFF. The CDR3 nucleotides are TGTGCCAGCAGCTTAGTTGCGCGGAACACCGGGGAGCTGTTTTTT. The chain combines TRBV7-2 with TRBJ2-2; D uncertain. The CDR3 contains 15 residues. From germline, CDR1 is SGHTA and CDR2 FQGNSA. The ends were cut back, 1 base at V and 1 base at J, with 7 bases in the middle. Looking up the rest from reference TRBV7-2 and TRBJ2-2 gives the full variable domain: GAGVSQSPSNKVTEKGKDVELRCDPISGHTALYWYRQSLGQGLEFLIYFQGNSAPDKSGLPSDRFSAERTGGSVSTLTIQRTQQEDSAVYLCASSLVARNTGELFFGEGSRLTVL.

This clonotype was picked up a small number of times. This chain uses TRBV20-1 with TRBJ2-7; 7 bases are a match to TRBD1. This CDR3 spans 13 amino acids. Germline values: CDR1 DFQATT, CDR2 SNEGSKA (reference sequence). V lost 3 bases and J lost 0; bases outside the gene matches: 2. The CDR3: CSASGDSSYEQYF. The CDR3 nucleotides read TGCAGTGCTAGCGGGGACAGCTCCTACGAGCAGTACTTC.

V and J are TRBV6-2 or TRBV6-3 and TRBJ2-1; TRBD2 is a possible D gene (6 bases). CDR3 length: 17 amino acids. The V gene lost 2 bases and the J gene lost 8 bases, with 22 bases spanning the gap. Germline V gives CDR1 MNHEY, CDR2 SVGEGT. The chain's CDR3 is CASSYTRSSGGVDEQFF. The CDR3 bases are TGTGCCAGCAGTTACACCCGGAGTAGCGGAGGGGTGGATGAGCAGTTCTTC.

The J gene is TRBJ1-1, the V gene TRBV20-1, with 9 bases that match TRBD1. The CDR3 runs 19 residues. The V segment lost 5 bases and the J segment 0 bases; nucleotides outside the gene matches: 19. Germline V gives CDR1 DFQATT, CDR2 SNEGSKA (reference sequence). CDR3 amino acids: CSALPIPGQGGTMNTEAFF. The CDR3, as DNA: TGCAGTGCTCTTCCTATTCCGGGACAGGGTGGGACAATGAACACTGAAGCTTTCTTT.

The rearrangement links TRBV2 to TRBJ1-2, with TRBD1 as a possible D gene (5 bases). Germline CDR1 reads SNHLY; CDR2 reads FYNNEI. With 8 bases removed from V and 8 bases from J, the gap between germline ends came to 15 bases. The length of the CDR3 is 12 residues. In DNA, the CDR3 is TGTGCCAGCGCCCGGGACCTTCGGGGCTACACCTTC. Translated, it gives CASARDLRGYTF.

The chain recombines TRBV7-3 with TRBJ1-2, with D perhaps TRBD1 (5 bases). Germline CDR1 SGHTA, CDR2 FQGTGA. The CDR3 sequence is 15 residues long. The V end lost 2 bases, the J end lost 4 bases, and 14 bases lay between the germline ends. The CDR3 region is CASSLSAGDAYGYTF. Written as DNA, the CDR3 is TGTGCCAGCAGCTTATCCGCGGGGGACGCCTATGGCTACACCTTC.

The CDR3 spells CSARPLGRTNYGYTF. The DNA for the CDR3 is TGCAGTGCTAGGCCCCTTGGACGAACCAACTATGGCTACACCTTC. The chain has TRBV20-1 and TRBJ1-2; no firm D call. This CDR3 is built from 15 residues. The germline V gene encodes CDR1 DFQATT and CDR2 SNEGSKA (reference sequence). V lost 3 bases and J 2 bases, leaving 16 bases between the germline ends.

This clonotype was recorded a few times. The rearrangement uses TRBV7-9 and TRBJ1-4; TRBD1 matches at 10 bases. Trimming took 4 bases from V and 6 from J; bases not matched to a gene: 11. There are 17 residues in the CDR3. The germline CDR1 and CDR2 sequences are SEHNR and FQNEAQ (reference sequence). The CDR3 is CASSYPGQGREDEKLFF. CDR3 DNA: TGTGCCAGCAGCTATCCGGGACAGGGGAGAGAGGATGAAAAACTGTTTTTT.

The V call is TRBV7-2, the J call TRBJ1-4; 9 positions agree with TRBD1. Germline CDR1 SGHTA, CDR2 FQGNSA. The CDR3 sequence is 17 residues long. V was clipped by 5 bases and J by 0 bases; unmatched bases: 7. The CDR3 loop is CASSRDREFATNEKLFF. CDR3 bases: TGTGCCAGCAGCCGGGACAGGGAGTTTGCAACTAATGAAAAACTGTTTTTT. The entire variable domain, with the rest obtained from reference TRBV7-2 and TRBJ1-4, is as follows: GAGVSQSPSNKVTEKGKDVELRCDPISGHTALYWYRQSLGQGLEFLIYFQGNSAPDKSGLPSDRFSAERTGGSVSTLTIQRTQQEDSAVYLCASSRDREFATNEKLFFGSGTQLSVL.

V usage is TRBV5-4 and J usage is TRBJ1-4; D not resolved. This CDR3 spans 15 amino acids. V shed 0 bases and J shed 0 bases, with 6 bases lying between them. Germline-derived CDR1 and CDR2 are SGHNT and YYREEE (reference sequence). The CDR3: CASSLGQPTNEKLFF. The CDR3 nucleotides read TGTGCCAGCAGCTTGGGGCAACCAACTAATGAAAAACTGTTTTTT.

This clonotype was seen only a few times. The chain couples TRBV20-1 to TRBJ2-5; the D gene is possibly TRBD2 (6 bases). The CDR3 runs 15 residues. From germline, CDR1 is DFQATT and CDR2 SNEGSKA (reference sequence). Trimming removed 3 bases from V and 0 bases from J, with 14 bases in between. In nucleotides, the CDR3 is TGCAGTGCTAGTGTGGGACTGCTGTACCAAGAGACCCAGTACTTC. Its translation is CSASVGLLYQETQYF.

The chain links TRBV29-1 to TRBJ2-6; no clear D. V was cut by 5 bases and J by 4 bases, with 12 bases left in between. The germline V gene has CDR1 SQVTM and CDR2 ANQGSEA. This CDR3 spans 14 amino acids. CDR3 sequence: CSVLIFSGANVLTF. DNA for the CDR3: TGCAGCGTTCTGATTTTCTCCGGGGCCAACGTCCTGACTTTC. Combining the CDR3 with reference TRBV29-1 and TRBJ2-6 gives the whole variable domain SAVISQKPSRDICQRGTSLTIQCQVDSQVTMMFWYRQQPGQSLTLIATANQGSEATYESGFVIDKFPISRPNLTFSTLTVSNMSPEDSSIYLCSVLIFSGANVLTFGAGSRLTVL.

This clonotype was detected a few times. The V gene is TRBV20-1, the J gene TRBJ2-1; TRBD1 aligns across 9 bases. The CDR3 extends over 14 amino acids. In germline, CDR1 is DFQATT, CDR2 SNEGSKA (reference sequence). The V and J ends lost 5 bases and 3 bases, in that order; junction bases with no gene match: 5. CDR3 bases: TGCAGTGCTGCTTCGACAGGGGGCTACAATGAGCAGTTCTTC. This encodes CSAASTGGYNEQFF.

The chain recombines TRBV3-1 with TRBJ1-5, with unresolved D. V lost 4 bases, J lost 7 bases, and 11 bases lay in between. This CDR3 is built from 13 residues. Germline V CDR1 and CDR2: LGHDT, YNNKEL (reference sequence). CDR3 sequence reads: CASSPPGIQPQHF. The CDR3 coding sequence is TGTGCCAGCAGCCCCCCGGGGATCCAGCCCCAGCATTTT.

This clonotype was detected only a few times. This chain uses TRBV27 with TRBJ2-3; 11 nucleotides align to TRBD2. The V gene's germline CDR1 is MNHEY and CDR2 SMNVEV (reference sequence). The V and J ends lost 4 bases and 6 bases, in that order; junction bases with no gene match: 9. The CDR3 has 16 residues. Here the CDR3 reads CASSSGLAARYDTQYF. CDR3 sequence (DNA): TGTGCCAGCAGTTCGGGACTAGCGGCGCGCTATGATACGCAGTATTTT.

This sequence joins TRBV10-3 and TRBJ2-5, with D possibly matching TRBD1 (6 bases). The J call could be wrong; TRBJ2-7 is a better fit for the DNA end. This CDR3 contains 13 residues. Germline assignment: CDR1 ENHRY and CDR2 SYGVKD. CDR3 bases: TGTGCCATCAGTGAGACAGGGTTGGGCGAGCAGTACTTC. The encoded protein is CAISETGLGEQYF.

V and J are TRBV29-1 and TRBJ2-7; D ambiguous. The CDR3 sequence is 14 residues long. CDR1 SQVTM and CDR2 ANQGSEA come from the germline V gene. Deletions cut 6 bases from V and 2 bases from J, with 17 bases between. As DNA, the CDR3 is TGCAGCGTCGTGTCATCCTCGGACGCCTACGAGCAGTACTTC. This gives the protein CSVVSSSDAYEQYF.

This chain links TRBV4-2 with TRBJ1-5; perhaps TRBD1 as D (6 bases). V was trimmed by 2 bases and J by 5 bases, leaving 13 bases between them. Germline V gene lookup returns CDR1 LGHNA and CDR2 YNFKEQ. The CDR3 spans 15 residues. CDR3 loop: CASSQSRTADQPQHF. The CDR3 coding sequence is TGTGCCAGCAGCCAAAGCCGGACAGCCGATCAGCCCCAGCATTTT.

CDR3 coding DNA: TGTGCCAGCAGCGCGGACACTTTGAACACTGAAGCTTTCTTT. This codes for CASSADTLNTEAFF. The rearrangement joins TRBV7-9 to TRBJ1-1; TRBD1 is a possible D gene (5 bases). Germline V gene data show CDR1 as SEHNR and CDR2 as FQNEAQ (reference sequence). This CDR3 is 14 amino acids long. The V end was cut by 5 bases, the J end by 0 bases, with 10 bases between.

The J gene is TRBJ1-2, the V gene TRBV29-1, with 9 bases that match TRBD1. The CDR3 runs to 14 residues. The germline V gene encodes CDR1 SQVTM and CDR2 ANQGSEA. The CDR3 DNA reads TGCAGAGTAGAAAAGGACAGGGGTAACTATGGCTACACCTTC. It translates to CRVEKDRGNYGYTF.